These T cell receptor beta chains were read from a single sample in a study of blood T cell repertoires in COVID-19. Assay used: immunoSEQ multiplex PCR; TCRdb lists only in-frame clones, some missing. This sample has around 250,000 clones, with under 90% found just once. Sequenced material: peripheral blood. These receptors came from a woman aged 40 to 50 who had recovered from COVID-19. Each CDR3 is given without its conserved first and last residue.

CDR3aa: AIRTSTNTGELF
v_gene: TRBV10-3
j_gene: TRBJ2-2

CDR3aa: AWSRGSYNSPLH
v_gene: TRBV30
j_gene: TRBJ1-6

CDR3aa: ASSLVGTGINSPLH
v_gene: TRBV7-8
j_gene: TRBJ1-6

CDR3aa: ASSTGTDYNEQF
v_gene: TRBV7-9
j_gene: TRBJ2-1

CDR3aa: ASSWGRGEQPQH
v_gene: TRBV27
j_gene: TRBJ1-5

CDR3aa: ASRSGTGNLLEQY
v_gene: TRBV6-5
j_gene: TRBJ2-7

CDR3aa: ASGYQETQY
v_gene: TRBV28
j_gene: TRBJ2-5

CDR3aa: ASSDRQGSGYT
v_gene: TRBV6-1
j_gene: TRBJ1-2

CDR3aa: AWTRGLAKNIQY
v_gene: TRBV30
j_gene: TRBJ2-4

CDR3aa: ASSLALGSEGTEAF
v_gene: TRBV5-1
j_gene: TRBJ1-1

CDR3aa: ASSPGQGSYEQY
v_gene: TRBV5-1
j_gene: TRBJ2-7

CDR3aa: ASSWGSQKGYT
v_gene: TRBV12-3/TRBV12-4
j_gene: TRBJ1-2

CDR3aa: ASSQDIWQGDEKLF
v_gene: TRBV3-1/TRBV3-2
j_gene: TRBJ1-4

CDR3aa: ASSFWASGYNEQF
v_gene: TRBV5-4
j_gene: TRBJ2-1

CDR3aa: ASSRQEKLF
v_gene: TRBV21-1
j_gene: TRBJ1-4

CDR3aa: ASSLVVAGGYNEQF
v_gene: TRBV5-1
j_gene: TRBJ2-1

CDR3aa: AWGRDTEAF
v_gene: TRBV30
j_gene: TRBJ1-1

CDR3aa: ASSPQPGLAGTETQY
v_gene: TRBV9
j_gene: TRBJ2-5

CDR3aa: SVEAVVVNEQF
v_gene: TRBV29-1
j_gene: TRBJ2-1

CDR3aa: ASTPGSGAIDTQY
v_gene: TRBV9
j_gene: TRBJ2-3

CDR3aa: ASRLQTGAGYGYT
v_gene: TRBV28
j_gene: TRBJ1-2

CDR3aa: ASHWGPGGNEQF
v_gene: TRBV5-1
j_gene: TRBJ2-1

CDR3aa: ASSQDHGGNYGYT
v_gene: TRBV4-2
j_gene: TRBJ1-2

CDR3aa: ASRTPSEYEQY
v_gene: TRBV6-5
j_gene: TRBJ2-7

CDR3aa: ASSQGGTYEQY
v_gene: TRBV4-1
j_gene: TRBJ2-7

CDR3aa: ASSLIGGAGRTEAF
v_gene: TRBV28
j_gene: TRBJ1-1

CDR3aa: ASSSGWGVGQGSGNTIY
v_gene: TRBV5-5
j_gene: TRBJ1-3

CDR3aa: ASSIRGGAPTGELF
v_gene: TRBV19
j_gene: TRBJ2-2

CDR3aa: ASSEDRDTEAF
v_gene: TRBV6-4
j_gene: TRBJ1-1

CDR3aa: ASSRGEATNEKLF
v_gene: TRBV9
j_gene: TRBJ1-4

CDR3aa: ASIGAGGSYNEQF
v_gene: TRBV28
j_gene: TRBJ2-1

CDR3aa: ASSSSGGANEKLF
v_gene: TRBV28
j_gene: TRBJ1-4

CDR3aa: ASSPRLREGEQY
v_gene: TRBV5-6
j_gene: TRBJ2-7

CDR3aa: ASSHGLATNPYEQY
v_gene: TRBV5-8
j_gene: TRBJ2-7

CDR3aa: ASERGGPQGEQY
v_gene: TRBV3-1/TRBV3-2
j_gene: TRBJ2-7

CDR3aa: ASSPRSGGYQETQY
v_gene: TRBV18
j_gene: TRBJ2-5